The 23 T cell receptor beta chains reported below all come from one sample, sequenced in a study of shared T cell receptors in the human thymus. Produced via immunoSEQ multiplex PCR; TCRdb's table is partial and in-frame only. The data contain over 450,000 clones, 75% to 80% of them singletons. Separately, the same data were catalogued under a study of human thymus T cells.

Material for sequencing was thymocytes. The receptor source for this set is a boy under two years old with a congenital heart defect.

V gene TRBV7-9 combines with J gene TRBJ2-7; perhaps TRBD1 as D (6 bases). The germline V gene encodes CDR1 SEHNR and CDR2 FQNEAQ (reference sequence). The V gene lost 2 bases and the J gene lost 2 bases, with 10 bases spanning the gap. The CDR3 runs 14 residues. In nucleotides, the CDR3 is TGTGCCAGCAGCTTAACGGACAGCACCTACGAGCAGTACTTC. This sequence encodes CASSLTDSTYEQYF. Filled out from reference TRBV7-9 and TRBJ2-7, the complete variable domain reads DTGVSQNPRHKITKRGQNVTFRCDPISEHNRLYWYRQTLGQGPEFLTYFQNEAQLEKSRLLSDRFSAERPKGSFSTLEIQRTEQGDSAMYLCASSLTDSTYEQYFGPGTRLTVT.

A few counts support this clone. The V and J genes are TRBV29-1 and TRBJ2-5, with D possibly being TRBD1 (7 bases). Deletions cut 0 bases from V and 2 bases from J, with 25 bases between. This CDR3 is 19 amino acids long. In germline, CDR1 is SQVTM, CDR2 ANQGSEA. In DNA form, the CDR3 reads TGCAGCGTTGAAGACTCAGGGGGGCTTAGGCGGCGAGGGCAAGAGACCCAGTACTTC. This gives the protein CSVEDSGGLRRRGQETQYF.

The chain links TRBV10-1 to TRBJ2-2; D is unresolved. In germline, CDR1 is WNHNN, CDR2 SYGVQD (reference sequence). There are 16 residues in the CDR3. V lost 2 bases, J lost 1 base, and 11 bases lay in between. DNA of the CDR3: TGCGCCAGCAGTGAGCACAGCCCATTGAACACCGGGGAGCTGTTTTTT. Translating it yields CASSEHSPLNTGELFF.

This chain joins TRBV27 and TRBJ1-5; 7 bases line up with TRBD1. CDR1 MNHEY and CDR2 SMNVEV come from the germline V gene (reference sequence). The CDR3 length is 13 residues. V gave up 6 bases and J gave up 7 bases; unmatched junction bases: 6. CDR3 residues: CASSPDRAQPQHF. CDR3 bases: TGTGCCAGCAGCCCCGACAGGGCCCAGCCCCAGCATTTT.

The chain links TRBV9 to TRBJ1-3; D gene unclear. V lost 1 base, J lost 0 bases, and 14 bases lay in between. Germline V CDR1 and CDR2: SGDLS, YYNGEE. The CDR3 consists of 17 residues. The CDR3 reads CASSVTPLVLSGNTIYF. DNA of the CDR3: TGTGCCAGCAGCGTAACCCCTTTAGTCCTCTCTGGAAACACCATATATTTT. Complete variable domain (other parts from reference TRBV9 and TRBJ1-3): DSGVTQTPKHLITATGQRVTLRCSPRSGDLSVYWYQQSLDQGLQFLIQYYNGEERAKGNILERFSAQQFPDLHSELNLSSLELGDSALYFCASSVTPLVLSGNTIYFGEGSWLTVV.

CDR3 sequence (DNA): TGTGCCAGTAAAGCAGGGACATTGGACTATGGCTACACCTTC. Protein: CASKAGTLDYGYTF. The genes are TRBV19 and TRBJ1-2, with D perhaps matching TRBD1 (6 bases). Trimming removed 7 bases from V and 3 bases from J, with 15 bases in between. There are 14 residues in the CDR3. Germline lookup yields CDR1 LNHDA and CDR2 SQIVND (reference sequence). Together with reference TRBV19 and TRBJ1-2, the CDR3 gives the full variable domain: DGGITQSPKYLFRKEGQNVTLSCEQNLNHDAMYWYRQDPGQGLRLIYYSQIVNDFQKGDIAEGYSVSREKKESFPLTVTSAQKNPTAFYLCASKAGTLDYGYTFGSGTRLTVV.

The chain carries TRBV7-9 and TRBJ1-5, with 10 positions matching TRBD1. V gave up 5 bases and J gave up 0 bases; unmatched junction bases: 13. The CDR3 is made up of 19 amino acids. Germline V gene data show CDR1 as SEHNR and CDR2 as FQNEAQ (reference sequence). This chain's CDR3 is CASSGCPGQGTCSNQPQHF. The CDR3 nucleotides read TGTGCCAGCAGCGGATGCCCGGGACAGGGGACGTGTAGCAATCAGCCCCAGCATTTT.

CDR3 nucleotide sequence: TGTGCCAGCAGTGATACTGAAGAATTTCAGCCCCAGCATTTT. Translation gives CASSDTEEFQPQHF. The chain recombines TRBV6-1 with TRBJ1-5, with unresolved D. There are 14 residues in the CDR3. Germline CDR1 reads MNHNS; CDR2 reads SASEGT. Trimming cost V 3 bases and J 6 bases, with 12 bases left between them.

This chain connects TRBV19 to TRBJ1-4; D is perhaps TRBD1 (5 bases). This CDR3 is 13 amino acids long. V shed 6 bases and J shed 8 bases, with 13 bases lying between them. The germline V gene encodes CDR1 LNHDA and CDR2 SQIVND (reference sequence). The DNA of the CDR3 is TGTGCCAGTAGCTCAGACAGCCGCGAAAAACTGTTTTTT. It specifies CASSSDSREKLFF.

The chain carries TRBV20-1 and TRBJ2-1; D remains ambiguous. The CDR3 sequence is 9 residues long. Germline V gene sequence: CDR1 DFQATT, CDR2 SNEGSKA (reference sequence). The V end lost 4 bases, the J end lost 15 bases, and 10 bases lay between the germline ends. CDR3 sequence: CSANRYLFF. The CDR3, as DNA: TGCAGTGCTAACCGCTACCTGTTCTTC.

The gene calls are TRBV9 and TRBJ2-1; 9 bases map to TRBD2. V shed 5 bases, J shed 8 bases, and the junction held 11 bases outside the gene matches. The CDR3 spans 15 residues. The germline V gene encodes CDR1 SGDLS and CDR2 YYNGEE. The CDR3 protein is CASRKRLAAAHEQFF. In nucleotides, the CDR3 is TGTGCCAGCAGAAAACGACTAGCGGCAGCCCATGAGCAGTTCTTC.

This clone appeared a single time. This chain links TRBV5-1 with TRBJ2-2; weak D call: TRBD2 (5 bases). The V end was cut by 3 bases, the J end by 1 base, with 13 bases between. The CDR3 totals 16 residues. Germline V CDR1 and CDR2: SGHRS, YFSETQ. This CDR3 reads CASSSPGGRNTGELFF. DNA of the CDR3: TGCGCCAGCAGCTCCCCCGGCGGGCGGAACACCGGGGAGCTGTTTTTT.

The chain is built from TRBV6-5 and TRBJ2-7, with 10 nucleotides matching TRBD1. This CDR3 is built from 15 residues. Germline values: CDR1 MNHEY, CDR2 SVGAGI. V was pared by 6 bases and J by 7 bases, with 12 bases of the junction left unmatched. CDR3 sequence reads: CASRRTGGERLEQYF. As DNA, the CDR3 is TGTGCCAGCAGGCGGACAGGGGGTGAGCGGTTGGAGCAGTACTTC.

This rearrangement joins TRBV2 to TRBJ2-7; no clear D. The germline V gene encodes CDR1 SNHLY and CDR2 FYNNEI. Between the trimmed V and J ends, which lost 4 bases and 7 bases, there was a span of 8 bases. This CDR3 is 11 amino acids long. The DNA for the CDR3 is TGTGCCAGCAGTGGAATGCGGGAGCAGTACTTC. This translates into CASSGMREQYF.

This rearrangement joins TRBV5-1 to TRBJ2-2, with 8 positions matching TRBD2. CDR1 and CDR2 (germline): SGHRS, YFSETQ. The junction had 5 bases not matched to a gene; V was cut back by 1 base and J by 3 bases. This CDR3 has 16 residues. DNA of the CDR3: TGCGCCAGCAGCTTGACGAGCGGGAGTTACACCGGGGAGCTGTTTTTT. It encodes CASSLTSGSYTGELFF.

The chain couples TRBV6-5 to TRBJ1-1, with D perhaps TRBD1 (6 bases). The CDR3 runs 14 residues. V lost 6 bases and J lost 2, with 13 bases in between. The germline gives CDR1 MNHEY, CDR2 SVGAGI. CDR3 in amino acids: CASRPGQANTEAFF. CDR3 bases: TGTGCCAGCAGACCGGGACAAGCAAACACTGAAGCTTTCTTT.

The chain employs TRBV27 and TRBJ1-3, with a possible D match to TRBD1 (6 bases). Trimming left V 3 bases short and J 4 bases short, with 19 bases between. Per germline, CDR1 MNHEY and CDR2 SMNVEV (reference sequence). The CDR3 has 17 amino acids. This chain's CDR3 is CASSFPRGQRKGNTIYF. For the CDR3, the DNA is TGTGCCAGCAGTTTCCCAAGGGGACAAAGAAAAGGAAACACCATATATTTT.

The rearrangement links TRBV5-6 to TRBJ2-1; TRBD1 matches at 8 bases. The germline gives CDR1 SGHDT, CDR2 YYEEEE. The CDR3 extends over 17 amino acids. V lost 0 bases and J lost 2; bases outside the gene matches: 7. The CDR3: CASSLARQGPTYNEQFF. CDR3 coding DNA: TGTGCCAGCAGCTTGGCGCGACAGGGGCCAACCTACAATGAGCAGTTCTTC.

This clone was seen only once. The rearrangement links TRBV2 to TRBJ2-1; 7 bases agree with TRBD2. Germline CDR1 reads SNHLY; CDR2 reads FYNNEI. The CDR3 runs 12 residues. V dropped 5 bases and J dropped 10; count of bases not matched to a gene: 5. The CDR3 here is CASSRLAWEQFF. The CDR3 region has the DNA TGTGCCAGCAGTAGACTAGCATGGGAGCAGTTCTTC.

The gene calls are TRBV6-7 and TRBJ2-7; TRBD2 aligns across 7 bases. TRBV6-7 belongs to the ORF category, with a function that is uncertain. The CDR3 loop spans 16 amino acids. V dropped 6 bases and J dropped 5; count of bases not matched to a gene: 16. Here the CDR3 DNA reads TGTGCCAGCAGCTACACGGAGGGCGGGAGAAGACACGAGCAGTACTTC. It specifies CASSYTEGGRRHEQYF.

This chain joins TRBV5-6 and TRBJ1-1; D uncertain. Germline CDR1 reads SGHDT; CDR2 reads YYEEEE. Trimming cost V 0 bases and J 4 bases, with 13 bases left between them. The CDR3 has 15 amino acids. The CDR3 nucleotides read TGTGCCAGCAGCTTGGTCTGGGCGGAGGGCACTGAAGCTTTCTTT. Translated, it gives CASSLVWAEGTEAFF.

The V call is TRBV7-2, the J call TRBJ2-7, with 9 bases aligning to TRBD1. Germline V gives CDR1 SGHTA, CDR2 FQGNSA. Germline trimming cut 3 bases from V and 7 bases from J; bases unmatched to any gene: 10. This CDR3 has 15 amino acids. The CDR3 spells CASSFRDRVPGEQYF. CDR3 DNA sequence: TGTGCCAGCAGCTTCCGGGACAGGGTTCCGGGTGAGCAGTACTTC.

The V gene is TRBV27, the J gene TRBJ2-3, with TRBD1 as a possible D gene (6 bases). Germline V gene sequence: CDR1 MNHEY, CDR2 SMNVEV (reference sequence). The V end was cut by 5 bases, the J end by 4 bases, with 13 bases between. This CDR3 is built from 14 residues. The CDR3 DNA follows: TGTGCCAGCAGTCATCGACAGGACCCAGATACGCAGTATTTT. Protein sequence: CASSHRQDPDTQYF.